This T cell receptor (beta chain) emerged from a study of blood T cell repertoires in COVID-19. Turning to the study itself: The cDNA or gDNA used as material had been derived from T cells, B-cell-depleted T cells, or PBMCs.

Seattle researchers signed up patients amid active infection and tracked them longitudinally. The V gene's germline CDR1 is SGHRS and CDR2 YFSETQ. V was shortened by 1 base and J by 2 bases, with 13 bases between the two germline ends. The CDR3 covers 16 residues. Original processing notes: How many nucleated cells were present was estimated from reference gene primer amplification. Some clones are missing from TCRdb's copy, which holds only in-frame ones; the method was immunoSEQ multiplex PCR. The V and J calls and the clone size are those of that table, but D and trimming were determined from the DNA. This sample has 150,000 to 190,000 clones, with approximately 81% found just once.

The clonotype was recovered from a woman aged 60 to 75 with COVID-19, enrolled during active disease. The chain has TRBV5-1 and TRBJ1-3, with unresolved D. The sequenced sample consisted of peripheral blood. The DNA for the CDR3 is TGCGCCAGCAGCTTGAACGAGGGCTTAGCTGGAAACACCATATATTTT. Translated, it gives CASSLNEGLAGNTIYF. The variable domain in full, with the rest retrieved from reference TRBV5-1 and TRBJ1-3, is KAGVTQTPRYLIKTRGQQVTLSCSPISGHRSVSWYQQTPGQGLQFLFEYFSETQRNKGNFPGRFSGRQFSNSRSEMNVSTLELGDSALYLCASSLNEGLAGNTIYFGEGSWLTVV.